Below are 7 T cell receptor beta chains sequenced from a single sample in a study of blood T cell repertoires in COVID-19 (TCRdb year 2020). Library method: the immunoSEQ multiplex PCR assay. TCRdb carries this immuneACCESS record with in-frame sequences only. Its versions omit some clonotypes, under half of them owing to an unresolved V gene in the studies checked, with the rest unexplained. Within this sample are around 230,000 clones, with approximately 80% of them counted one time only. The ten top clones hold 15% of the sample. Sequencing was carried out using PBMCs or T cells enriched from blood (not recorded which). These receptors were taken from a man in his forties or fifties who had recovered from COVID-19.

This clone occurred once. The chain has TRBV13 and TRBJ1-1, with TRBD1 identical over 7 bases. Germline loops: CDR1 PRHDT, CDR2 FYEKMQ (reference sequence). V gave up 0 bases and J gave up 4 bases; unmatched junction bases: 2. The CDR3 consists of 14 residues. The CDR3 sequence is CASSLGPGGTEAFF. DNA of the CDR3: TGTGCCAGCAGCTTAGGGCCAGGGGGCACTGAAGCTTTCTTT. Full variable domain (rest looked up from reference TRBV13 and TRBJ1-1): AAGVIQSPRHLIKEKRETATLKCYPIPRHDTVYWYQQGPGQDPQFLISFYEKMQSDKGSIPDRFSAQQFSDYHSELNMSSLELGDSALYFCASSLGPGGTEAFFGQGTRLTVV.

The chain has TRBV5-6 and TRBJ1-2, with TRBD1 identical over 12 bases. Germline V gene lookup returns CDR1 SGHDT and CDR2 YYEEEE. This CDR3 spans 16 amino acids. Losses at the gene ends were 0 bases for V and 2 bases for J; bases not matched to a gene: 2. In DNA form, the CDR3 reads TGTGCCAGCAGCTTGGAGGGGACAGGGGGCAACTATGGCTACACCTTC. As protein: CASSLEGTGGNYGYTF.

This clone was seen only a few times. The CDR3 reads CATSRDEKGGGYTF. Written as DNA, the CDR3 is TGTGCCACCAGCAGAGATGAGAAGGGAGGTGGCTACACCTTC. This rearrangement joins TRBV15 to TRBJ1-2, with D uncertain. The ends were cut back, 0 bases at V and 7 bases at J, with 12 bases in the middle. The germline V gene has CDR1 LNHNV and CDR2 YYDKDF (reference sequence). This CDR3 has 14 amino acids.

The V gene is TRBV28, the J gene TRBJ1-1; D is unclear. The V gene's germline CDR1 is MDHEN and CDR2 SYDVKM. The CDR3 length is 15 residues. V gave up 2 bases and J gave up 1 base, with 11 bases separating them. The CDR3 sequence: CASSLVLRANTEAFF. CDR3 in DNA: TGTGCCAGCAGTTTAGTTCTGAGAGCGAACACTGAAGCTTTCTTT.

The rearrangement joins TRBV10-1 to TRBJ2-7, with D tentatively TRBD2 (5 bases). This CDR3 contains 13 residues. Germline CDR1 is WNHNN and CDR2 is SYGVQD (reference sequence). V was pared by 3 bases and J by 6 bases, with 12 bases between. CDR3 bases: TGCGCCAGCAGTGATGGACCGGCGGGCGAGCAGTACTTC. Translating gives CASSDGPAGEQYF.

The rearrangement uses TRBV7-6 and TRBJ2-3; maybe TRBD2 (5 bases). Germline CDR1 is SGHVS and CDR2 is FNYEAQ. V lost 5 bases and J lost 0, with 12 bases in between. The CDR3 has 15 amino acids. This CDR3 reads CASSPAGDSTDTQYF. In DNA, the CDR3 is TGTGCCAGCAGCCCCGCCGGGGATAGCACAGATACGCAGTATTTT.

This chain joins TRBV6-5 and TRBJ2-1; 7 bases fit TRBD2. Germline V CDR1 and CDR2: MNHEY, SVGAGI. V shed 6 bases, J shed 0 bases, and the junction held 2 bases outside the gene matches. This CDR3 is 14 amino acids long. The CDR3, as DNA: TGTGCCAGCAGCGGGGGGAGCTCCTACAATGAGCAGTTCTTC. Protein product: CASSGGSSYNEQFF.